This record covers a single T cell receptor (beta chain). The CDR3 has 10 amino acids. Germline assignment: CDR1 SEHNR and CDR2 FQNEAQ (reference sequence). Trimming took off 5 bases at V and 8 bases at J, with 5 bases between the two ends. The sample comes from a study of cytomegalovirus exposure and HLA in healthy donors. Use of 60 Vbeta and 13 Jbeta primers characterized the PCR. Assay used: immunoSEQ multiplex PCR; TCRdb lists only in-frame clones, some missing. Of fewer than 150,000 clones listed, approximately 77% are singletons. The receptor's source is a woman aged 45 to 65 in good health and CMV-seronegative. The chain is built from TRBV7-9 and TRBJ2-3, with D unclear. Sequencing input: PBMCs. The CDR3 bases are TGTGCCAGCAGCGTGGCTACGCAGTATTTT. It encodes CASSVATQYF.